This paragraph reports one T cell receptor beta chain. The CDR3 is 13 amino acids. Trimming took 3 bases from V and 4 from J, leaving 9 bases between them. Germline-derived CDR1 and CDR2 are MGHRA and YSYEKL. Data came from immunoSEQ multiplex PCR; TCRdb stores just in-frame clones and leaves some out. Of fewer than 450,000 clones detected, about nine tenths appear once; the ten largest clones hold 6% to 8%. The record originates from a study of blood T cell repertoires in COVID-19. Sequencing was carried out using peripheral blood. This sequence joins TRBV4-1 and TRBJ1-1; D is ambiguous. The origin of this receptor is a woman in her 70s with COVID-19, enrolled during active disease. The CDR3 is CASSHFGVTEAFF. Here the CDR3 DNA reads TGCGCCAGCAGCCACTTCGGGGTCACTGAAGCTTTCTTT.